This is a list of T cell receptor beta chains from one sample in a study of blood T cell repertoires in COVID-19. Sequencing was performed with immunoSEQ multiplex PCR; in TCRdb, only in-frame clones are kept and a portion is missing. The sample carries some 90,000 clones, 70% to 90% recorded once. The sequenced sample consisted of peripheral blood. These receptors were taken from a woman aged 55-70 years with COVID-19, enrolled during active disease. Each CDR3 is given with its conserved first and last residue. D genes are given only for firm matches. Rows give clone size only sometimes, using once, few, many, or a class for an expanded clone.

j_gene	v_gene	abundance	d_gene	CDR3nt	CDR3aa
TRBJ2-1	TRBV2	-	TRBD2	TGTGCCAGCACCGGGGGGTACAATGAGCAGTTCTTC	CASTGGYNEQFF
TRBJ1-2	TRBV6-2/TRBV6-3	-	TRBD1	TGTGCCAGCAGTTTTCGACAGGGCTATGGCTACACCTTC	CASSFRQGYGYTF
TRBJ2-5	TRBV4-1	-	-	TGCGCCAGCAGCCAACCTGGGGAGGAGACCCAGTACTTC	CASSQPGEETQYF
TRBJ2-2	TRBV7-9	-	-	TGTGCCAGCAGCCGATCCCCCGGCAGGGAAATCACCGGGGAGCTGTTTTTT	CASSRSPGREITGELFF
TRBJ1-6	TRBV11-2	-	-	TGTGCCAGCAGCCGAGGCGCGGGAATGAATAATTCACCCCTCCACTTT	CASSRGAGMNNSPLHF
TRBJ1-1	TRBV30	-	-	TGTGCCTGGAGTTCCGGGGGAAGGAGCACTGAAGCTTTCTTT	CAWSSGGRSTEAFF
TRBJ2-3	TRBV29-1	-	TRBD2	TGCAGCGTTGAAGGGACTAGCGGGGGGGCCTCAACAGATACGCAGTATTTT	CSVEGTSGGASTDTQYF
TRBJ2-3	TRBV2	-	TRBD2	TGTGCCAGCAGGGAGCGGGGCGTTAGCACAGATACGCAGTATTTT	CASRERGVSTDTQYF
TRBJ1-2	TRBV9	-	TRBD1	TGTGCCAGCAGCTCGACAGGGCTGGGAGTCTATGGCTACACCTTC	CASSSTGLGVYGYTF
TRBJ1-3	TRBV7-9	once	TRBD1	TGTGCCAGCAGCCTAGGGGACAGGGGGAACACCATATATTTT	CASSLGDRGNTIYF
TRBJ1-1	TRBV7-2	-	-	TGTGCCAGCAGCTTGCGAGAGCGCACTGAAGCTTTCTTT	CASSLRERTEAFF
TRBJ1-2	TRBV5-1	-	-	TGCGCCAGCAGGTCTATATCTAACTATGGCTACACCTTC	CASRSISNYGYTF
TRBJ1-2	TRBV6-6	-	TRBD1	TGTGCCAGCAGGGGGACAGGGGACGGCTACACCTTC	CASRGTGDGYTF
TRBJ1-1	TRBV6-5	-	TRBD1	TGTGCCAGCAGGCCACCGGGACAGGACACTGAAGCTTTCTTT	CASRPPGQDTEAFF
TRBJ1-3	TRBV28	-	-	TGTGCCAGCAGTTCCTCCGAGTTATCTGGAAACACCATATATTTT	CASSSSELSGNTIYF
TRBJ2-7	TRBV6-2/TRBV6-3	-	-	TGTGCCAGCAGTCTCCGAGACTACACCGGTCCCGCCGAGCAGTACTTC	CASSLRDYTGPAEQYF
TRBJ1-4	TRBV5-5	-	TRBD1	TGTGCCAGCATCGGACCTACAGGGGTGGGTGAAAAACTGTTTTTT	CASIGPTGVGEKLFF
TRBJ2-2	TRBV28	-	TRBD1	TGTGCCAGCCTGGCCGCAGGGGGCGCGAACACCGGGGAGCTGTTTTTT	CASLAAGGANTGELFF
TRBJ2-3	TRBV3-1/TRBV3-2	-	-	TGTGCCAGCAGCCCAACCGGGACTAGCACAGATACGCAGTATTTT	CASSPTGTSTDTQYF
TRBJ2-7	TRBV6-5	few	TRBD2	TGTGCCAGCAGTTACTTCGGCGGGAGATACGAGCAGTACTTC	CASSYFGGRYEQYF
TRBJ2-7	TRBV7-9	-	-	TGTGCCAGCAGCTCCTACAGTACACACTACGAGCAGTACTTC	CASSSYSTHYEQYF
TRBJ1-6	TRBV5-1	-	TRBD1	TGCGCCAGCAGCTTGGCAGGGGGCGACAATAATTCACCCCTCCACTTT	CASSLAGGDNNSPLHF
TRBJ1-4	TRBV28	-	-	TGTGCCAGCAGTTTCCTTTTTGCAGGGTCAAAACTGTTTTTT	CASSFLFAGSKLFF
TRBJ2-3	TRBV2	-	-	TGTGCCAGCGTGGGGAGTACTAGCACAGATACGCAGTATTTT	CASVGSTSTDTQYF
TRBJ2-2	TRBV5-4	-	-	TGTGCCAGCAGCTTCGACAGGACAAACACCGGGGAGCTGTTTTTT	CASSFDRTNTGELFF
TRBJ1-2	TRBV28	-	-	TGTGCCAGCAGTTCCCCCCCAGGTTCTAACTATGGCTACACCTTC	CASSSPPGSNYGYTF
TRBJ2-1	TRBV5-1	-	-	TGCGCCAGCAACCGTGGGGCTAGTGGTTACAATGAGCAGTTCTTC	CASNRGASGYNEQFF
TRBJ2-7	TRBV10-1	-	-	TGCGCCAGCAGTGATGGGCAGGGGATATTCTACGAGCAGTACTTC	CASSDGQGIFYEQYF
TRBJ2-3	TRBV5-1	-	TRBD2	TGCGCCAGCAGCTTGGCGGGACTAGCGCAAGATACGCAGTATTTT	CASSLAGLAQDTQYF
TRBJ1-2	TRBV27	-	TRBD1	TGTGCCAGCAGCACCGACAGGGCGGGTGGCTACACCTTC	CASSTDRAGGYTF
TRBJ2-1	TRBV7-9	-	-	TGTGCCAGCAGCCAACGACGGGGGAATGAGCAGTTCTTC	CASSQRRGNEQFF
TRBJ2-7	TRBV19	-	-	TGTGCCAGTAGTATATCGAGGCAGGGCTACGAGCAGTACTTC	CASSISRQGYEQYF
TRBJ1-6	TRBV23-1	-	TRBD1	TGCGCCAGCAGTCAACCTACTCACCCTCGGGACAGGGTCTCACCCCTCCACTTT	CASSQPTHPRDRVSPLHF
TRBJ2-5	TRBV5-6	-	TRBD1	TGTGCCAGCAGCCACCGGGACAGGGCGGAGACCCAGTACTTC	CASSHRDRAETQYF
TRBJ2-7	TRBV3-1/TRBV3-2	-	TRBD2	TGTGCCAGCAGCCAGTGGGGAGTAGCGGGGGAACTTTGGGACGAGCAGTACTTC	CASSQWGVAGELWDEQYF
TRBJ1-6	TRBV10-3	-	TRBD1	TGTGCCATCAGTGACCGTGGGGGACAGAGTTCACCCCTCCACTTT	CAISDRGGQSSPLHF
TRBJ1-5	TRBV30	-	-	TGTGCCTGGAGTCTTGGGCCCAATCAGCCCCAGCATTTT	CAWSLGPNQPQHF
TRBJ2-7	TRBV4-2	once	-	TGTGCCAGCAGCCAAGGAGGGGAGGACAGGAGCTACGAGCAGTACTTC	CASSQGGEDRSYEQYF
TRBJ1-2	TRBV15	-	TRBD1	TGTGCCACCAGCGATGGGACAGGTATCAACTATGGCTACACCTTC	CATSDGTGINYGYTF
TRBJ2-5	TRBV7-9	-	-	TGTGCCAGCAGCCGGGGTGGGGAGCAAGAGACCCAGTACTTC	CASSRGGEQETQYF
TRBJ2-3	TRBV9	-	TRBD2	TGTGCCAGCAGCGTCAGCGGGGGGCGCGATACGCAGTATTTT	CASSVSGGRDTQYF
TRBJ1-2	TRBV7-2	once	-	TGTGCCAGCAGCTTATGGGAGACCACCTATGGCTACACCTTC	CASSLWETTYGYTF
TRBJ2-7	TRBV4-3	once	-	TGCGCCAGCAGCCAGTGGGGGGAATCCGAGCAGTACTTC	CASSQWGESEQYF
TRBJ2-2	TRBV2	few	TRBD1	TGTGCCAGCAGTGATCGTGTAGGGGGCCTAACCGGGGAGCTGTTTTTT	CASSDRVGGLTGELFF
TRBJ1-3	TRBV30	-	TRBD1	TGTGCCTGGAGGGGGACAGGCTCTGGAAACACCATATATTTT	CAWRGTGSGNTIYF
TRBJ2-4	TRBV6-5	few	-	TGTGCCAGCACGTCTGGTAGAGAAAACATTCAGTACTTC	CASTSGRENIQYF
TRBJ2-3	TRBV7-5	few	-	TGTGCCAGAAGCTTATCGGCAGGTCAGACAGATACGCAGTATTTT	CARSLSAGQTDTQYF
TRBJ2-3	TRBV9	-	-	TGTGCCAGCAGCGTAGTTGATAGTATCAATACGCAGTATTTT	CASSVVDSINTQYF
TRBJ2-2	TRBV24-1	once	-	TGTGCCACCAGTGAAATTGCCAGACAGTCGGTTCCTCTGGACACCGGGGAGCTGTTTTTT	CATSEIARQSVPLDTGELFF
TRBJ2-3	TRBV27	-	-	TGTGCCAGCAGTTTGTTGCGGGGACAGTCGGTCACAGATACGCAGTATTTT	CASSLLRGQSVTDTQYF
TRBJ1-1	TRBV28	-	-	TGTGCCAGCAGCAAAACAGTGAACACTGAAGCTTTCTTT	CASSKTVNTEAFF
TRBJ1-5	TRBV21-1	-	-	TGTGCCAGCAGCAAAGGCCTGCCGCGGCCCCAGCATTTT	CASSKGLPRPQHF
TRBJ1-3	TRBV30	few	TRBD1	TGTGCCTGGGGGACAGGGGGCATGGGAAACACCATATATTTT	CAWGTGGMGNTIYF
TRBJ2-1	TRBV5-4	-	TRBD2	TGTGCCAGCAGCATCGGACTAGCGGGGGATGAGCAGTTCTTC	CASSIGLAGDEQFF
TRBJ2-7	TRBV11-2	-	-	TGTGCCAGCAACAGAGGGTACGAGCAGTACTTC	CASNRGYEQYF
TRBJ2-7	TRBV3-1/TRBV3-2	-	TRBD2	TGTGCCAGCAACCCGGGGGGGCCCTACGAGCAGTACTTC	CASNPGGPYEQYF
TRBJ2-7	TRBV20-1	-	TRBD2	TGCAGTGCTAGAGGTAGCGGGGGGCAGTACTTC	CSARGSGGQYF
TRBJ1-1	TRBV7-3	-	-	TGTGCCAGCAGCTCCACAGGCCCGGGGGGCACTGAAGCTTTCTTT	CASSSTGPGGTEAFF
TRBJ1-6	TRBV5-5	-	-	TGTGCCAGCAGCTTGTGGGCAGGGGCCCCTTCGGATTCACCCCTCCACTTT	CASSLWAGAPSDSPLHF
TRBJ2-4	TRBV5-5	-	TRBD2	TGTGCCAGCAGCTTGGCAGGTGGGAGGGACATTCAGTACTTC	CASSLAGGRDIQYF